This TCR beta chain was found in a study of shared clonotypes between healthy human individuals. Broader study findings: It was the non-shared clonotypes that had lower generation probabilities than clonotypes shared by all four donors.

As defined, naive CD8 cells were CD45RO-negative and positively selected for CCR7, with terminally differentiated effector memory CD45RA+ cells excluded. Note on this clone: Its antigen remains unknown.

Sequencing used immunoSEQ multiplex PCR; TCRdb keeps in-frame clones, though not all of them. The repertoire consists of about 800,000 clones, with about 96% occurring once and the leading ten covering about 0.22%. The receptor comes from a man aged 25 to 45 in good health. What was sequenced was naive CD8+ T cells sorted from blood.

The CDR3 bases are TGTGCCAGCATCATCCCGGGGCGAGAGACCCAGTACTTC. It encodes CASIIPGRETQYF. This sequence joins TRBV2 and TRBJ2-5; tentatively, D is TRBD1 or TRBD2 (5 bases each). The CDR3 runs to 13 residues. CDR1 and CDR2 (germline): SNHLY, FYNNEI. Trimming took off 7 bases at V and 4 bases at J, with 13 bases between the two ends. Together with reference TRBV2 and TRBJ2-5, the CDR3 gives the full variable domain: EPEVTQTPSHQVTQMGQEVILRCVPISNHLYFYWYRQILGQKVEFLVSFYNNEISEKSEIFDDQFSVERPDGSNFTLKIRSTKLEDSAMYFCASIIPGRETQYFGPGTRLLVL.